The entry below describes one T cell receptor beta chain. The antigen is undetermined. TCRdb redid the calling of the reads with MiXCR, one entry per CDR3 protein. Here the sample spans approximately 83,000 distinct CDR3 sequences, under 30% being singletons. This entry comes from a study of T cell repertoires in cytomegalovirus infection. Study-wide context: Indicated by public TCR beta signatures were CMV infection and matching HLA type.

The sample here was CD8+ T cells from cultured PBMCs, taken from culture after CMV antigen stimulation. The receptor was derived from a human donor in good health (CMV status not recorded). Some clones in this sample may be carry-over from other donors' samples.

DNA for the CDR3: TGTGCCAGCAGTGAAGGGGCAGCCGTAACCTACGAGCAGTACTTC. It codes for CASSEGAAVTYEQYF. The chain has TRBV6-1 and TRBJ2-7; D ambiguous. The CDR3 has 15 amino acids. Per germline, CDR1 MNHNS and CDR2 SASEGT. Trimming cost V 1 base and J 2 bases, with 12 bases left between them.